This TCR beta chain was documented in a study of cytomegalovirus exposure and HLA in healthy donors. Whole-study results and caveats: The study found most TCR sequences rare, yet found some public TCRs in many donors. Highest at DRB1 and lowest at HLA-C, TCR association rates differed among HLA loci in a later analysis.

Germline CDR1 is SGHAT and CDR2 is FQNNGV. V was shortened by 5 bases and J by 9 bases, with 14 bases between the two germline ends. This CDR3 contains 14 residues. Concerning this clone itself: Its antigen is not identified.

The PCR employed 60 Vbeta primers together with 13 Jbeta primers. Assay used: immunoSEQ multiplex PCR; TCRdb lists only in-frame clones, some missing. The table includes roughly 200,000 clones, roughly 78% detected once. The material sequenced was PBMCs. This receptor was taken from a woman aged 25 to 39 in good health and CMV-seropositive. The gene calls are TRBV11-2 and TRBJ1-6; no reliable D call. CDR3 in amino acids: CASSLGLEVSPLHF. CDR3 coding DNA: TGTGCCAGCAGCCTGGGTCTAGAAGTTTCACCCCTCCACTTT.